The sample holds one count of the clone carrying this TCR beta chain. Selection for sequencing was limited to patients who had shown CD8+CD57+ cell expansion by flow cytometry. The germline V gene encodes CDR1 SEHNR and CDR2 FQNEAQ (reference sequence). This CDR3 has 14 amino acids. V was clipped by 4 bases and J by 4 bases, with 11 bases between them. The data were taken from a study of CD8+CD57+ T cells in acquired aplastic anemia. Genomic DNA constituted the template upon which TCR beta VDJ and CDR3 profiling was performed. Using its own MiXCR run on the reads, TCRdb lists one record per CDR3 protein. The profile covers over 150,000 distinct CDR3 sequences, with 65% to 75% appearing a single time and about 50% taken by the ten largest.

The source is a human donor with aplastic anemia. The material sequenced was sorted CD4+, CD8+, or CD8+CD57+ T cells (not recorded which) from PBMCs. The chain joins TRBV7-9 to TRBJ2-1; perhaps TRBD1 as D (5 bases). CDR3: CASSSRTQYNEQFF. The CDR3 bases are TGTGCCAGCAGCTCACGGACACAGTACAATGAGCAGTTCTTC.